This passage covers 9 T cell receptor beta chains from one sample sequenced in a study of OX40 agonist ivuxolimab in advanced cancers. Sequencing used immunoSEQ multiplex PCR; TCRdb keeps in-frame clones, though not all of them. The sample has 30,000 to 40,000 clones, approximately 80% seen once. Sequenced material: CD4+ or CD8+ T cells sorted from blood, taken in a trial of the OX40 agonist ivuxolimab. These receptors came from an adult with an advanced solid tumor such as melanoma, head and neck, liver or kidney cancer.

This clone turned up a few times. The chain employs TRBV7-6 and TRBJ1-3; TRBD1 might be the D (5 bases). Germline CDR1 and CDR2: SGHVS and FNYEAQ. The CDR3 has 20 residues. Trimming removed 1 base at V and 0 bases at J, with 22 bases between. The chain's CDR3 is CASSLDGVLWGTSSGNTIYF. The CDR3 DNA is TGTGCCAGCAGCTTAGATGGGGTGTTGTGGGGCACGAGCTCTGGAAACACCATATATTTT.

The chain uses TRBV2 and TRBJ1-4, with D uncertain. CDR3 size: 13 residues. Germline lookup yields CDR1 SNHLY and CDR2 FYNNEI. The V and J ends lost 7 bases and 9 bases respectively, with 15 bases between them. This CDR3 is CASNPTTPKKLFF. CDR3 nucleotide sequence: TGTGCCAGCAACCCCACAACGCCCAAAAAACTGTTTTTT.

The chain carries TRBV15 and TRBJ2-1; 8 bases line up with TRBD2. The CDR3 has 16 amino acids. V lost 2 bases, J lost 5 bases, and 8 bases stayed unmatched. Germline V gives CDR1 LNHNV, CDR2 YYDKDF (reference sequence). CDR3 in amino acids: CATSRHSGGPNNEQFF. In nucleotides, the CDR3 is TGTGCCACCAGCAGACATTCGGGGGGGCCCAACAATGAGCAGTTCTTC.

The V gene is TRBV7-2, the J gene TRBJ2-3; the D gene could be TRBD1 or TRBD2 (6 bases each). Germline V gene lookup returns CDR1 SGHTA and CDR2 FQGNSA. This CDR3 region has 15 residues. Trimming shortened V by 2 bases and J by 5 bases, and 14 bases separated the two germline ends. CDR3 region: CASSLLGGAGDTQYF. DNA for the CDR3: TGTGCCAGCAGCTTATTGGGGGGCGCCGGAGATACGCAGTATTTT.

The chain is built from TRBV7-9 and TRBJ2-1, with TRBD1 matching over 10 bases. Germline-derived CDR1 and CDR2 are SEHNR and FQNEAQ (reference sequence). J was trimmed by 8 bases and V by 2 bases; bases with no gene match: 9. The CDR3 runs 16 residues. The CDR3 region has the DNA TGTGCCAGCAGCTTAAGGGGGACAGGGGCTTCAGATGAGCAGTTCTTC. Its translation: CASSLRGTGASDEQFF.

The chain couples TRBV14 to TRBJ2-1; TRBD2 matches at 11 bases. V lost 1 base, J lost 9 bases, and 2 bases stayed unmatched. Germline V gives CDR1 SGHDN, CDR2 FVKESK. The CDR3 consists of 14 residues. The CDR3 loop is CASSQVAGGREQFF. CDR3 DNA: TGTGCCAGCAGCCAAGTAGCGGGGGGGCGTGAGCAGTTCTTC.

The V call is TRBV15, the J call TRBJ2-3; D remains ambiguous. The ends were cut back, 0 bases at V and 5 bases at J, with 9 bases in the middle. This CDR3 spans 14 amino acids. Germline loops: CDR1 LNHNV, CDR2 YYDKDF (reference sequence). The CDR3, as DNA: TGTGCCACCAGCAGAGATCCCGACGTAGATACGCAGTATTTT. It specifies CATSRDPDVDTQYF.

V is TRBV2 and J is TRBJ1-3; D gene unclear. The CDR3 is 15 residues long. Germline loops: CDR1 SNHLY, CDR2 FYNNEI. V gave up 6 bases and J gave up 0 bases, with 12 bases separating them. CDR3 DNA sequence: TGTGCCAGCAGCAAGGACGGGATCTCTGGAAACACCATATATTTT. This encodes CASSKDGISGNTIYF.

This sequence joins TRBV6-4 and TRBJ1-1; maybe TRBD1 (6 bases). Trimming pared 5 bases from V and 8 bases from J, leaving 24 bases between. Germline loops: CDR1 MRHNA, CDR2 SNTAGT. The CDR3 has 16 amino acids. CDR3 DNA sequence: TGTGCCAGCAGTCTGGGACCTCTCGGTGGGGGCACGGAAGCTTTCTTT. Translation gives CASSLGPLGGGTEAFF.